The clone carrying this T cell receptor beta chain was found many times. Its antigen is not identified. The entry originates in a study of T cells in Graves' hyperthyroidism and ophthalmopathy. The wider study: Peripheral blood was taken when the disease was first diagnosed, before any treatment began. Regarding the study as a whole: Within blood appeared most thyroid clonotypes that had expanded above 0.001. The model anticipated ophthalmopathy a median approximately 6.6 months pre-onset.

Each diagnosis was grounded in clinical symptoms, serum thyroxine and TRAb, thyroid ultrasound, and orbital computed tomography. With 7 bases removed from V and 5 bases from J, the gap between germline ends came to 17 bases. The germline V gene encodes CDR1 MNHNS and CDR2 SASEGT. The CDR3 is 15 amino acids. RNA transcripts gave rise to amplified TCR beta CDR3 regions. First-round RT-PCR of the TCR CDR3 relied on the HTBI primer set. TCRdb passed the multiplex PCR reads through MiXCR, listing each CDR3 protein once. The table lists approximately 430,000 distinct CDR3 sequences, approximately 14% of them singletons.

The specimen sequenced was blood. The chain combines TRBV6-1 with TRBJ2-2; D may be TRBD1 (6 bases). This receptor was taken from a man younger than 30 with Graves' ophthalmopathy. CDR3: CASTETGRGTGELFF. CDR3 bases: TGTGCCAGCACCGAGACAGGTCGTGGAACCGGGGAGCTGTTTTTT.